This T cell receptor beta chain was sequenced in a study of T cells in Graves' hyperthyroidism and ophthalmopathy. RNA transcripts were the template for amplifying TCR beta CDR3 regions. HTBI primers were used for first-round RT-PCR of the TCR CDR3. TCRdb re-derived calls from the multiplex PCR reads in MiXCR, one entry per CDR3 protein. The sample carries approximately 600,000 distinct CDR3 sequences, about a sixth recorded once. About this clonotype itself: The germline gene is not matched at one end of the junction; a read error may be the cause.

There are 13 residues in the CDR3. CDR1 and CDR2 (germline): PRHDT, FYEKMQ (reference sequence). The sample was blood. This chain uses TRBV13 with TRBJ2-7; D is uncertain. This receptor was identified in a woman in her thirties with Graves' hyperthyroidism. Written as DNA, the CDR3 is TGCGCCAGCAGCCAAGTGACTGGCTACGAGCAGTACTTC. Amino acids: CASSQVTGYEQYF.